The clone carrying this T cell receptor (beta chain) was counted a few times. The data derive from a study of cytomegalovirus exposure and HLA in healthy donors. 13 Jbeta primers and 60 Vbeta primers were used for the PCR. As originally analysed: Later reanalysis found 75 million to 100 million unique TCR beta chains, around 9.9 million of them shared. TCRdb keeps only in-frame clones here, not all; method: immunoSEQ multiplex PCR. The DNA was the basis for D and trimming; V, J and clone size are from that table. The sample gives 150,000 to 200,000 clones, approximately 78% of which show up once; about 2.5% is in the top ten. Donors were nominally healthy when sampled, though unrecorded immune exposures were likely. The sample was PBMCs. This sequence originates from a human donor in good health.

CDR3 amino acids: CASNEGGHTEAFF. The CDR3 bases are TGTGCCAGCAATGAAGGGGGACACACTGAAGCTTTCTTT. The chain carries TRBV5-6 and TRBJ1-1; D perhaps matches TRBD1 (6 bases). CDR3 length: 13 amino acids. Germline V CDR1 and CDR2: SGHDT, YYEEEE. V dropped 6 bases and J dropped 3 bases, with 12 bases sitting between them.